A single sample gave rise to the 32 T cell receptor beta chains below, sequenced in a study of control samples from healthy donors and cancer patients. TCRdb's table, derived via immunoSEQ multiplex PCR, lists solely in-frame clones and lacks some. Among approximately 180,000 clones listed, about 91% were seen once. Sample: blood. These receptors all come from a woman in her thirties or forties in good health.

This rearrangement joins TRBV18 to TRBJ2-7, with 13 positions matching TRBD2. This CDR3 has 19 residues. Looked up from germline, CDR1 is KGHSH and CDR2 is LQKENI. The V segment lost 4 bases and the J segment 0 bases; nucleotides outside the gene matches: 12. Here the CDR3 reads CASSLTGTSGEEGSYEQYF. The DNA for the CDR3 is TGTGCCAGCTCACTTACCGGGACTAGCGGGGAAGAGGGCTCCTACGAGCAGTACTTC.

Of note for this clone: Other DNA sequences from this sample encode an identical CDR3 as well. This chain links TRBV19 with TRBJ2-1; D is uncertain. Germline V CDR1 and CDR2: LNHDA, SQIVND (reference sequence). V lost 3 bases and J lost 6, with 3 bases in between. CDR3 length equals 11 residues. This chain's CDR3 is CASSMGNEQFF. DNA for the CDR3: TGTGCCAGTAGTATGGGCAATGAGCAGTTCTTC. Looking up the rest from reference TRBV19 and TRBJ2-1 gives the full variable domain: DGGITQSPKYLFRKEGQNVTLSCEQNLNHDAMYWYRQDPGQGLRLIYYSQIVNDFQKGDIAEGYSVSREKKESFPLTVTSAQKNPTAFYLCASSMGNEQFFGPGTRLTVL.

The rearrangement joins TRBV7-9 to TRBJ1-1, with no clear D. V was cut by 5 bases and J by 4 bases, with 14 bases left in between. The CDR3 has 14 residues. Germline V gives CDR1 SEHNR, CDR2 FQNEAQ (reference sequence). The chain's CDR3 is CASSPVGESTEAFF. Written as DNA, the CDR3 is TGTGCCAGCAGCCCGGTTGGGGAGAGCACTGAAGCTTTCTTT.

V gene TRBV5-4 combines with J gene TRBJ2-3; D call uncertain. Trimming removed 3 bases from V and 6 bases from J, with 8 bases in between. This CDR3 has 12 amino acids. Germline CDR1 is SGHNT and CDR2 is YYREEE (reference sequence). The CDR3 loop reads CASSSPGDTQYF. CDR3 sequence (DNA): TGTGCCAGCAGCTCACCCGGGGATACGCAGTATTTT. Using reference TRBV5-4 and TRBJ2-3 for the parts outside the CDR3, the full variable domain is ETGVTQSPTHLIKTRGQQVTLRCSSQSGHNTVSWYQQALGQGPQFIFQYYREEENGRGNFPPRFSGLQFPNYSSELNVNALELDDSALYLCASSSPGDTQYFGPGTRLTVL.

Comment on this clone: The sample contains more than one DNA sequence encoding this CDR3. The CDR3 is CASSRQGASEQYF. In DNA, the CDR3 is TGCGCCAGCAGCCGCCAGGGGGCAAGCGAGCAGTACTTC. The chain has TRBV5-1 and TRBJ2-7; 8 bases are shared with TRBD1. The CDR3 is 13 amino acids. Germline values: CDR1 SGHRS, CDR2 YFSETQ. J lost 6 bases, V lost 4 bases, and 6 bases had no gene match.

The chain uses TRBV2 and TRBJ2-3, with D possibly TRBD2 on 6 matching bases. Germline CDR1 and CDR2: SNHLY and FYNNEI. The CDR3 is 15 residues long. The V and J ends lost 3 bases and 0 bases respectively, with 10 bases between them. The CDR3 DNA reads TGTGCCAGCAGTGATAGTGGGACTAGCACAGATACGCAGTATTTT. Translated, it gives CASSDSGTSTDTQYF.

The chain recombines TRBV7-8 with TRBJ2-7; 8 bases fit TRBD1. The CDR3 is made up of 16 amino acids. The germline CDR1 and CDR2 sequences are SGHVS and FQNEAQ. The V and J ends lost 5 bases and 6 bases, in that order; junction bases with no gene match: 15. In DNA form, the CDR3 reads TGTGCCAGCAGCCGTTTTACCGGGACAGGCTACGGCGAGCAGTACTTC. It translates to CASSRFTGTGYGEQYF.

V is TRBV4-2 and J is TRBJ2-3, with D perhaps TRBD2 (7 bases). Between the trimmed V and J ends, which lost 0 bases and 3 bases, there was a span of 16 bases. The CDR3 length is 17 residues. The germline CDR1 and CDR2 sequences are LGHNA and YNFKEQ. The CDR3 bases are TGTGCCAGCAGCCAAGAGGCCGTGGGGGGGCCTACAGATACGCAGTATTTT. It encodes CASSQEAVGGPTDTQYF.

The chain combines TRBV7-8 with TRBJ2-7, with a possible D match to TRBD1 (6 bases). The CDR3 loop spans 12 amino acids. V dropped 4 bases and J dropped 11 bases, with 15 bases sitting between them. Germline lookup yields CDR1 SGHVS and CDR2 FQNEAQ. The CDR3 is CASSSGVDYEYF. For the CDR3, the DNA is TGTGCCAGCAGCTCAGGGGTCGATTATGAGTACTTC.

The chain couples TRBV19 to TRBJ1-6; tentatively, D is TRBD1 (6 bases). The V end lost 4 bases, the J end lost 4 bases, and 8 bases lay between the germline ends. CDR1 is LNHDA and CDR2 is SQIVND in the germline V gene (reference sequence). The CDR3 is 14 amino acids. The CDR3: CASSTQGYNSPLHF. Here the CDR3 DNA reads TGTGCCAGTAGTACCCAGGGGTATAATTCACCCCTCCACTTT.

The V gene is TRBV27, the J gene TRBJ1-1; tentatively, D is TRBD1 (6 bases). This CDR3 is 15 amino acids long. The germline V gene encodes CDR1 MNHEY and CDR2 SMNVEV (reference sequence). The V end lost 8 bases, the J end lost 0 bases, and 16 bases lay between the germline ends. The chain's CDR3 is CASLPGGGMNTEAFF. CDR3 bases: TGTGCCAGCCTCCCGGGAGGGGGAATGAACACTGAAGCTTTCTTT.

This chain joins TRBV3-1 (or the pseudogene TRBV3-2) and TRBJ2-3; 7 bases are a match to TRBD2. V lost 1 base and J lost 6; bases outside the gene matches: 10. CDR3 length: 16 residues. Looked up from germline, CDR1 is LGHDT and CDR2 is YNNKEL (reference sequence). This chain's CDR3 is CASSQGRGGATDTQYF. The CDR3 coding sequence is TGTGCCAGCAGCCAAGGTCGCGGGGGTGCCACCGATACGCAGTATTTT.

The CDR3 is CASSTGPYGYTF. CDR3 bases: TGTGCCAGTAGTACGGGACCTTATGGCTACACCTTC. The chain recombines TRBV19 with TRBJ1-2; D perhaps matches TRBD1 (5 bases). V lost 4 bases to trimming and J lost 5 bases, with 8 bases between them. The CDR3 spans 12 residues. Germline assignment: CDR1 LNHDA and CDR2 SQIVND (reference sequence). Filled out from reference TRBV19 and TRBJ1-2, the complete variable domain reads DGGITQSPKYLFRKEGQNVTLSCEQNLNHDAMYWYRQDPGQGLRLIYYSQIVNDFQKGDIAEGYSVSREKKESFPLTVTSAQKNPTAFYLCASSTGPYGYTFGSGTRLTVV.

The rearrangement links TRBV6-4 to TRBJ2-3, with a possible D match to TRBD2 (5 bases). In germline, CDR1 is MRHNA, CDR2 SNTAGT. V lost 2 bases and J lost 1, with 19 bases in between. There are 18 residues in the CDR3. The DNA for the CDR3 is TGTGCCAGCAGTGACAAAACGCGGGCTAACCTTTGCACAGATACGCAGTATTTT. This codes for CASSDKTRANLCTDTQYF.

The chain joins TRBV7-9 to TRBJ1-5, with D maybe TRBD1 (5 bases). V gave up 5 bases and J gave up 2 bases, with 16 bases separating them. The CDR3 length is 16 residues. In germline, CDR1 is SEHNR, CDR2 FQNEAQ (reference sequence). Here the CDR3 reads CASSAGGDLGNQPQHF. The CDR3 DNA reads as TGTGCCAGCAGCGCGGGAGGGGATCTGGGCAATCAGCCCCAGCATTTT.

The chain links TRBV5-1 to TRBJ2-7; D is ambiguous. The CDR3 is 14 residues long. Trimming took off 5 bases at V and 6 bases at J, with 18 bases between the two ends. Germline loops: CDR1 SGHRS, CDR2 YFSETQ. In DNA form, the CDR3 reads TGCGCCAGCAGTGGTACAGCTGGGTCGGGCGAGCAGTACTTC. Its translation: CASSGTAGSGEQYF.

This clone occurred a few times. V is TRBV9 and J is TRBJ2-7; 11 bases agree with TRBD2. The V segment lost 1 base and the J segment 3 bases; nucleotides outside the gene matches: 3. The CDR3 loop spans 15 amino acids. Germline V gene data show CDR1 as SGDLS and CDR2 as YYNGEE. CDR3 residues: CASSVSGTSGYEQYF. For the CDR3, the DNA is TGTGCCAGCAGCGTATCTGGGACTAGCGGCTACGAGCAGTACTTC.

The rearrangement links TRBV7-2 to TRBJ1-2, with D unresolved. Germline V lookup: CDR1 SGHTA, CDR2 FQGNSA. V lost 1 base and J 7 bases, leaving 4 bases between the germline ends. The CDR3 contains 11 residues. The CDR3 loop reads CASSLEGGYTF. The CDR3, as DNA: TGTGCCAGCAGCTTAGAAGGTGGCTACACCTTC. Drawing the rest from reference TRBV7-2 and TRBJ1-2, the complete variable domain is GAGVSQSPSNKVTEKGKDVELRCDPISGHTALYWYRQSLGQGLEFLIYFQGNSAPDKSGLPSDRFSAERTGGSVSTLTIQRTQQEDSAVYLCASSLEGGYTFGSGTRLTVV.

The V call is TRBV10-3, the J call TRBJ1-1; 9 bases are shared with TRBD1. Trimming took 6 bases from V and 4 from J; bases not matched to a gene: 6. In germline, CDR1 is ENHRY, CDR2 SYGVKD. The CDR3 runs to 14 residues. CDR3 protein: CAIRQGASITEAFF. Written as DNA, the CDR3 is TGTGCCATCAGACAGGGGGCCTCGATCACTGAAGCTTTCTTT.

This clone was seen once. CDR3 in DNA: TGTGCCAGCAGCCAAACCGACAGGGGGAATCAGCCCCAGCATTTT. Translating gives CASSQTDRGNQPQHF. The chain links TRBV4-2 to TRBJ1-5; 9 nucleotides match TRBD1. This CDR3 is built from 15 residues. The ends lost 2 bases at V and 4 bases at J; junction bases unmatched: 3. Germline lookup yields CDR1 LGHNA and CDR2 YNFKEQ.

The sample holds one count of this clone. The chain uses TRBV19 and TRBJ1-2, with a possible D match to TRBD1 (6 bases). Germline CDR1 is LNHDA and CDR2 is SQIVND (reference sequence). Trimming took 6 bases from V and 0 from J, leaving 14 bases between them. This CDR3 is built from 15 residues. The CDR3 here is CASSPGGVSNYGYTF. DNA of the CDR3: TGTGCCAGTAGCCCTGGGGGCGTTTCTAACTATGGCTACACCTTC.

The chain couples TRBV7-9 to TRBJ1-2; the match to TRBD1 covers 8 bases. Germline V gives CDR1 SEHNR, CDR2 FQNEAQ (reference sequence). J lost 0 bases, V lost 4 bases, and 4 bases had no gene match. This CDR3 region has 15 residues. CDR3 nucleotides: TGTGCCAGCAGCTACGAGGGACAGGCTAACTATGGCTACACCTTC. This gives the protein CASSYEGQANYGYTF.

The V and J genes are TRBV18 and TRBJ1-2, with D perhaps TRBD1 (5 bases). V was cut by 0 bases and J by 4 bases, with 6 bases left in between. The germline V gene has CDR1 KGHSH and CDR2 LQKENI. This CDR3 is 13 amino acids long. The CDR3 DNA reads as TGTGCCAGCTCACCACCGAGGGGCTATGGCTACACCTTC. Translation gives CASSPPRGYGYTF.

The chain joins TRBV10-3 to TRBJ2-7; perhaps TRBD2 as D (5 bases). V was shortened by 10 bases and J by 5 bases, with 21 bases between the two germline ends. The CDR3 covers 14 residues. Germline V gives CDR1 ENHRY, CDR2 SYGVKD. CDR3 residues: CATTKAEGGNEQYF. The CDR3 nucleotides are TGTGCCACGACCAAGGCTGAGGGTGGAAACGAGCAGTACTTC.

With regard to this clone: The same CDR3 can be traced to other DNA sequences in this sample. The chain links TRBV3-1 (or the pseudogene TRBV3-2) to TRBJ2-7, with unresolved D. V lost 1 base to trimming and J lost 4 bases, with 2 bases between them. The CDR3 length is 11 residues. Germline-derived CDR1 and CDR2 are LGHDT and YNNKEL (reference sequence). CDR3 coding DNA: TGTGCCAGCAGCCAAGGGTACGAGCAGTACTTC. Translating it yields CASSQGYEQYF.

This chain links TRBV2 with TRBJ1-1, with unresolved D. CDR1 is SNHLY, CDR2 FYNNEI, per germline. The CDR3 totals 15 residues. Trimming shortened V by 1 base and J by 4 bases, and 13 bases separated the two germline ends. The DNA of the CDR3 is TGTGCCAGCAGTGAAGAACTTTCTGTGGGCACTGAAGCTTTCTTT. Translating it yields CASSEELSVGTEAFF.

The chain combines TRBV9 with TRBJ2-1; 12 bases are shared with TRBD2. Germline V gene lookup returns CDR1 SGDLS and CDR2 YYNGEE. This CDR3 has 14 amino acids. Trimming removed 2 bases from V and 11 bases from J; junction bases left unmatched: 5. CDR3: CASSVGGLAGQQFF. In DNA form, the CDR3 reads TGTGCCAGCAGCGTCGGCGGACTAGCGGGGCAGCAGTTCTTC.

The CDR3 reads CASSLRGLQSYNEQFF. CDR3 DNA sequence: TGTGCCAGCAGCCTGCGAGGGTTGCAGTCCTACAATGAGCAGTTCTTC. The chain has TRBV3-1 (or the pseudogene TRBV3-2) and TRBJ2-1; a possible D gene is TRBD2 (5 bases). The germline V gene encodes CDR1 LGHDT and CDR2 YNNKEL (reference sequence). The length of the CDR3 is 16 residues. The ends were cut back, 4 bases at V and 1 base at J, with 14 bases in the middle.

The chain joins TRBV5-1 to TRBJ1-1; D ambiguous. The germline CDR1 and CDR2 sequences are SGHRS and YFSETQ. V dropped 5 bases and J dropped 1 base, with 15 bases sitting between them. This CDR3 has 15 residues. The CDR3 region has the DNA TGCGCCAGCAGTTTCAAAGTAGGGTCGAACACTGAAGCTTTCTTT. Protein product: CASSFKVGSNTEAFF.

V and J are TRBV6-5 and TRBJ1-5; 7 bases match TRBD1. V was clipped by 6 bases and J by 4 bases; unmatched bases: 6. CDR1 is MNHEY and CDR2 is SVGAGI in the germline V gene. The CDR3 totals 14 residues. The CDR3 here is CASRGGTVNQPQHF. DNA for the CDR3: TGTGCCAGCAGGGGGGGGACAGTGAATCAGCCCCAGCATTTT.

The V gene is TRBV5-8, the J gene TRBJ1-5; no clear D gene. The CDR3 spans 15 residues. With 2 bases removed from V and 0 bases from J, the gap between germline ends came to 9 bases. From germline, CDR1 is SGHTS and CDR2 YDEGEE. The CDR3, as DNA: TGTGCCAGCAGCTTTATCCGTTATAGCAATCAGCCCCAGCATTTT. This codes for CASSFIRYSNQPQHF.

The CDR3 DNA sequence: TGCGCCAGCAGCTCGGTCCTCTCCTACAATGAGCAGTTCTTC. Residues: CASSSVLSYNEQFF. This rearrangement joins TRBV5-1 to TRBJ2-1; the D is unclear. There are 14 residues in the CDR3. Germline lookup yields CDR1 SGHRS and CDR2 YFSETQ. Trimming cost V 3 bases and J 0 bases, with 7 bases left between them.